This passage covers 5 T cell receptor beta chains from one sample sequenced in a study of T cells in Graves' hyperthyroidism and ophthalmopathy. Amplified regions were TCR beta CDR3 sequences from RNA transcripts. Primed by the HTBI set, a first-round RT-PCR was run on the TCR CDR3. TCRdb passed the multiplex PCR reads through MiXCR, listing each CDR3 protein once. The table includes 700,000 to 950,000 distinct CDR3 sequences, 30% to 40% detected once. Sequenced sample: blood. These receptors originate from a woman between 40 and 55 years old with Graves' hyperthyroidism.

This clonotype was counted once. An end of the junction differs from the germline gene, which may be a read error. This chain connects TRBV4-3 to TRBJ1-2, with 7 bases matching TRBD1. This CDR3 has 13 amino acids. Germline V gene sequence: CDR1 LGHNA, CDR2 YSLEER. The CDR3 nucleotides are TGCGCCGGCAGCCTACAGGGGAACTATGGCTACACCTTC. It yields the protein CAGSLQGNYGYTF.

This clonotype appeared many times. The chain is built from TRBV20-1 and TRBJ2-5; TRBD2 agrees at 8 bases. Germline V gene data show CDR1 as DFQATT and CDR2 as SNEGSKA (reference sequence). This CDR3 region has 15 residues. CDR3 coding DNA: TGCAGCGCTCAAGCGGGTAGCGGGGAAGCTTTGGCCCAGTACTTC. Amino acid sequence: CSAQAGSGEALAQYF.

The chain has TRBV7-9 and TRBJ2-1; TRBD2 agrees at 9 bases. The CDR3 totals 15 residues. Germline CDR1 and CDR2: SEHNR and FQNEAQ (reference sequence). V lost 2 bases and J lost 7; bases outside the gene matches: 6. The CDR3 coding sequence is TGTGCCAGCAGCTTAAGGCTAGCGGGGTTAAATGAGCAGTTCTTC. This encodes CASSLRLAGLNEQFF.

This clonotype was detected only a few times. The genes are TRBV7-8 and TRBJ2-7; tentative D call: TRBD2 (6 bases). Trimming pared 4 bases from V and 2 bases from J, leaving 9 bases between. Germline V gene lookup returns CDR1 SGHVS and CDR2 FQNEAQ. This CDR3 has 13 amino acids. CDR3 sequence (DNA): TGTGCCAGCAGCTATAGCGGAACCTACGAGCAGTACTTC. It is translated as CASSYSGTYEQYF. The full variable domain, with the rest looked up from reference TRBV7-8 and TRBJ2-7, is GAGVSQSPRYKVAKRGQDVALRCDPISGHVSLFWYQQALGQGPEFLTYFQNEAQLDKSGLPSDRFFAERPEGSVSTLKIQRTQQEDSAVYLCASSYSGTYEQYFGPGTRLTVT.

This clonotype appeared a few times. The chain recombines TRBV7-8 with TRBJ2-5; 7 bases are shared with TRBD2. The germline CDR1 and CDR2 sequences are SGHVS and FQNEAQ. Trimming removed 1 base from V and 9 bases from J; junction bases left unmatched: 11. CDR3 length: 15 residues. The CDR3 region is CASSLGGRATRAQYF. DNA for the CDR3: TGTGCCAGCAGCTTAGGAGGGAGGGCGACGAGGGCCCAGTACTTC.